The rows below give T cell receptor beta chains drawn from one sample of a study of technical replicates of blood from a handful of donors. Assay used: immunoSEQ multiplex PCR; TCRdb lists only in-frame clones, some missing. Of roughly 93,000 clones in the sample, 95% were seen once. Sequenced: T cells isolated from PBMCs. Receptors were obtained from a human donor in good health. Both conserved end residues are part of each CDR3. The D gene is left open where the match is weak. The size of a clone is reported for some rows only, either as once, few or many, or as a class for expanded clones.

clone size	D gene	V gene	J gene	CDR3 DNA	CDR3 protein
-	-	TRBV5-4	TRBJ1-1	TGTGCCAGCAGCCTTGGACAGACAAACACTGAAGCTTTCTTT	CASSLGQTNTEAFF
-	-	TRBV28	TRBJ1-2	TGTGCCAGCAGTTTACAGGACTATGGCTACACCTTC	CASSLQDYGYTF
-	-	TRBV14	TRBJ1-2	TGTGCCAGCAGCCAAGACCTGAGACAGGCTAGGGACTATGGCTACACCTTC	CASSQDLRQARDYGYTF
-	TRBD1	TRBV18	TRBJ1-5	TGTGCCAGCTCAAGGGGACAGGATCAGCCCCAGCATTTT	CASSRGQDQPQHF
-	-	TRBV5-4	TRBJ2-3	TGTGCCAGCAGCCTCTCAGGGGGAGGAATAAACACAGATACGCAGTATTTT	CASSLSGGGINTDTQYF
-	-	TRBV2	TRBJ2-7	TGTGCCAGCAGTGACGTCGAGGGCCGAGGGGAGCAGTACTTC	CASSDVEGRGEQYF
-	TRBD2	TRBV28	TRBJ2-7	TGTGCCAGCAGTCAAATTGGACTAGCGGGTACGTCTAACTCCTACGAGCAGTACTTC	CASSQIGLAGTSNSYEQYF
-	-	TRBV27	TRBJ2-7	TGTGCCAGCAGTTTAGTAGCGGAAACCTACGAGCAGTACTTC	CASSLVAETYEQYF
-	-	TRBV5-1	TRBJ1-1	TGCGCCAGCAGCTTGGCGGTACAGGGCGGAATGAACACTGAAGCTTTCTTT	CASSLAVQGGMNTEAFF
-	-	TRBV5-4	TRBJ1-1	TGTGCCAGCATCCTGATTGGGGGGTCGGGAACTGAAGCTTTCTTT	CASILIGGSGTEAFF
-	-	TRBV14	TRBJ2-5	TGTGCCAGCAGCCAGTACTCAGGGAGGCAAGAGACCCAGTACTTC	CASSQYSGRQETQYF
-	TRBD1	TRBV5-1	TRBJ2-7	TGCGCCAGCAGCTTATCCACGAACAGGGGAAGGGTAGACGAGCAGTACTTC	CASSLSTNRGRVDEQYF
-	-	TRBV4-1	TRBJ2-3	TGCGCCAGCAGCCCCTTCGGAGAAGATACGCAGTATTTT	CASSPFGEDTQYF
-	-	TRBV11-3	TRBJ2-7	TGTGCCAGCAGCCAGGTGGGAGGACGGCAGTACTTC	CASSQVGGRQYF
-	TRBD1	TRBV7-3	TRBJ2-4	TGTGCCAGCTCGCCAGGGGGAGTAAACATTCAGTACTTC	CASSPGGVNIQYF
-	TRBD1	TRBV14	TRBJ1-2	TGTGCCAGCAGCCACCAAGGGACAGGGCTGAGTGGCTACACCTTC	CASSHQGTGLSGYTF
-	TRBD1	TRBV11-2	TRBJ2-2	TGTGCCAGCAGCCCGGGACAGGGGGCGAACACCGGGGAGCTGTTTTTT	CASSPGQGANTGELFF
-	TRBD2	TRBV2	TRBJ2-1	TGTGCCAGCAGTGAAGAGGCGGGGGGGGTAAATGAGCAGTTCTTC	CASSEEAGGVNEQFF
once	TRBD1	TRBV19	TRBJ2-7	TGTGCCAGTAGTATCCTGGGACAGGGTTACGAGCAGTACTTC	CASSILGQGYEQYF
-	-	TRBV11-2	TRBJ1-4	TGTGCCAGCAGCGGCGGGGGATATAATGAAAAACTGTTTTTT	CASSGGGYNEKLFF
-	TRBD2	TRBV7-6	TRBJ2-3	TGTGCCAGCAGCCCCCGGGGTAGCGGGGGCATAGATACGCAGTATTTT	CASSPRGSGGIDTQYF
-	-	TRBV5-1	TRBJ1-2	TGCGCCAGCAGCCTCCCCGGGGGGGGACTTAACTATGGCTACACCTTC	CASSLPGGGLNYGYTF
-	TRBD2	TRBV30	TRBJ2-1	TGTGCCTGGAGTCTCGGCGGGGGTTTCAATGAGCAGTTCTTC	CAWSLGGGFNEQFF
-	-	TRBV6-1	TRBJ2-2	TGTGCCAGCAGTGAAGATTGGCGGGGGAACACCGGGGAGCTGTTTTTT	CASSEDWRGNTGELFF
-	-	TRBV6-1	TRBJ2-5	TGTGCCAGCAGTGAAGTGGCGGCGGGGGAGACCCAGTACTTC	CASSEVAAGETQYF
-	TRBD1	TRBV5-1	TRBJ1-1	TGCGCCAGTGAACCCTGGACAGGGCAGAACACTGAAGCTTTCTTT	CASEPWTGQNTEAFF
-	TRBD2	TRBV11-3	TRBJ2-2	TGTGCCAGTCTGATCTTAGCGGGGCCGAACACCGGGGAGCTGTTTTTT	CASLILAGPNTGELFF
-	-	TRBV5-1	TRBJ2-1	TGCGCCAGCAGCTTGGATCCCGGAGACAGTGAGCAGTTCTTC	CASSLDPGDSEQFF
-	TRBD1	TRBV6-6	TRBJ2-1	TGTGCCAGCAGCGACAGGGCGAGGGACAATGAGCAGTTCTTC	CASSDRARDNEQFF
-	TRBD2	TRBV5-1	TRBJ2-2	TGCGCCAGCAGCTTCCCCGTGGGTAGCGGGGGGGCCGCCACCGGGGAGCTGTTTTTT	CASSFPVGSGGAATGELFF
few	-	TRBV10-1	TRBJ1-2	TGCGCCAGCAGCGGGGGTTACGGCTACACCTTC	CASSGGYGYTF
-	-	TRBV6-5	TRBJ2-7	TGTGCCAGCAGTTACGGTGGCCCCTACGAGCAGTACTTC	CASSYGGPYEQYF
-	-	TRBV28	TRBJ2-7	TGTGCCAGCAGTCGATCCGGGACTCTCAACTACGAGCAGTACTTC	CASSRSGTLNYEQYF
-	-	TRBV7-9	TRBJ2-7	TGTGCCAGCAGCTTAGTCGGCGGGCTCCAAGAAGGCTACGAGCAGTACTTC	CASSLVGGLQEGYEQYF
-	-	TRBV11-2	TRBJ2-5	TGTGCCAGCAGCCAGGCCAGGCGACAAGAGACCCAGTACTTC	CASSQARRQETQYF
-	-	TRBV19	TRBJ2-7	TGTGCCAGTAGGGCCGACGGAGGGTTGAACGAGCAGTACTTC	CASRADGGLNEQYF
-	TRBD1	TRBV14	TRBJ2-7	TGTGCCAGCAGCCAAAACCCGGACAGGTCCTACGAGCAGTACTTC	CASSQNPDRSYEQYF
-	-	TRBV6-5	TRBJ1-1	TGTGCCAGCAGACGGGGGGTGAACACTGAAGCTTTCTTT	CASRRGVNTEAFF
-	-	TRBV5-6	TRBJ2-7	TGTGCCAGCAGCTTTGGCCACCCGGGGGAGCAGTACTTC	CASSFGHPGEQYF
-	TRBD2	TRBV10-3	TRBJ2-1	TGTGCCATCAGTGAGTCCGAGCGGGGGGGTTATGAGCAGTTCTTC	CAISESERGGYEQFF
-	-	TRBV12-5	TRBJ1-2	TGTGCTAGTGGTTTGGTCGGGACACCGAGGGATGGCTACACCTTC	CASGLVGTPRDGYTF
-	-	TRBV7-2	TRBJ2-2	TGTGCCAGCAGTCTTGACACCGGGGAGCTGTTTTTT	CASSLDTGELFF
-	TRBD1	TRBV6-1	TRBJ1-5	TGTGCCAGCAGTGACCCTGAGACAGGGGGCAATCAGCCCCAGCATTTT	CASSDPETGGNQPQHF
few	TRBD2	TRBV7-2	TRBJ2-5	TGTGCCAGCAGCCATTCGTACGGGAGGGCGCAGTGGGAGACCCAGTACTTC	CASSHSYGRAQWETQYF
-	TRBD1	TRBV5-1	TRBJ2-2	TGCGCCAGCAGCTTGGCCGACAGGGGGGACACCGGGGAGCTGTTTTTT	CASSLADRGDTGELFF
-	-	TRBV4-1	TRBJ2-7	TGCGCCAGCAGCCAATCCGCAGGGGGGTACGAGCAGTACTTC	CASSQSAGGYEQYF
-	-	TRBV6-1	TRBJ2-7	TGTGCCAGCAAACCTTACAGGGCAGCCACCTACGAGCAGTACTTC	CASKPYRAATYEQYF
-	TRBD1	TRBV14	TRBJ1-1	TGTGCCAGCAGCCAATTTATAGGGACAGAATCTCTGTTGCAAGAAGCTTTCTTT	CASSQFIGTESLLQEAFF
-	TRBD1	TRBV14	TRBJ2-1	TGTGCCAGCAGCCAGGTATCCTACAGGGGGACCTACAATGAGCAGTTCTTC	CASSQVSYRGTYNEQFF
-	TRBD1	TRBV5-8	TRBJ1-1	TGTGCCAGCAGCTTGGACAGGGGGCGTACTGAAGCTTTCTTT	CASSLDRGRTEAFF